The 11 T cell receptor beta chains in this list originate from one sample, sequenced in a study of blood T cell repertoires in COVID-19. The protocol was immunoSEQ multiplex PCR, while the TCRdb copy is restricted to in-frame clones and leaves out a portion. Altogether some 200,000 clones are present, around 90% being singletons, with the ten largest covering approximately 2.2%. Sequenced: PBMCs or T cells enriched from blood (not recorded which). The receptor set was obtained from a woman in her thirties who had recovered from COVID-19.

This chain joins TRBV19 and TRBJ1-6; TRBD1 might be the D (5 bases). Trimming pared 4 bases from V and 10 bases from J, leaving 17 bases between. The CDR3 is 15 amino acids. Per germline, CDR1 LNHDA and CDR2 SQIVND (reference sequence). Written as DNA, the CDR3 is TGTGCCAGTAGTACCCGGGACTTTCGAGGCTCACCCCTCCACTTT. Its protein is CASSTRDFRGSPLHF.

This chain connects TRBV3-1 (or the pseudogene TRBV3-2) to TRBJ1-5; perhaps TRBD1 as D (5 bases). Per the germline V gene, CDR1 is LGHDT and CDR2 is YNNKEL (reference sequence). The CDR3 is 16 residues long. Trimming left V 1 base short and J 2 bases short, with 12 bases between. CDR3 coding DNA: TGTGCCAGCAGCCAAGCGGGGGGGGGTCGCAATCAGCCCCAGCATTTT. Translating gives CASSQAGGGRNQPQHF.

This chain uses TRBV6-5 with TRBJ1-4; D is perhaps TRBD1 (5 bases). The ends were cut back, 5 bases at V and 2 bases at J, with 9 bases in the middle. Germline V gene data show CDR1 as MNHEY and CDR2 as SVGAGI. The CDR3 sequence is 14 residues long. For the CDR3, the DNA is TGTGCCAGCAGTAAGCGGGGCACTAATGAAAAACTGTTTTTT. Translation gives CASSKRGTNEKLFF.

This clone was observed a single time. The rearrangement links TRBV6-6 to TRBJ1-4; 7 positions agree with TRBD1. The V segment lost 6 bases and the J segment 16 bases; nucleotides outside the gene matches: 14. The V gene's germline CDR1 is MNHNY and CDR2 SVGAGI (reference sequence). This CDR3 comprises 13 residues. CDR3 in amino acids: CASSQMDRTTRFF. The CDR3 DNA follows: TGTGCCAGCAGCCAGATGGACAGGACAACACGGTTTTTT.

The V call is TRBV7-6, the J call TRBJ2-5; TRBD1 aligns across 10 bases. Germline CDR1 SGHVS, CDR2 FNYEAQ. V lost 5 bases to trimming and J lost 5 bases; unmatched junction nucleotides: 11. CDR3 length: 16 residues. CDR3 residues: CASSPRDRGRAETQYF. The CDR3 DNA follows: TGTGCCAGCAGCCCGAGGGACAGGGGACGTGCGGAGACCCAGTACTTC. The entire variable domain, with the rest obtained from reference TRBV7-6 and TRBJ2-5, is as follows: GAGVSQSPRYKVTKRGQDVALRCDPISGHVSLYWYRQALGQGPEFLTYFNYEAQQDKSGLPNDRFSAERPEGSISTLTIQRTEQRDSAMYRCASSPRDRGRAETQYFGPGTRLLVL.

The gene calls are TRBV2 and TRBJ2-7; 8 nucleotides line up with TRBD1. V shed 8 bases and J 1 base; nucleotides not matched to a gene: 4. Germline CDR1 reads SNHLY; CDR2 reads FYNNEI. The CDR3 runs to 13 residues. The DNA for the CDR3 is TGTGCCAGCGGCCGGGACAGGTCCTACGAGCAGTACTTC. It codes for CASGRDRSYEQYF.

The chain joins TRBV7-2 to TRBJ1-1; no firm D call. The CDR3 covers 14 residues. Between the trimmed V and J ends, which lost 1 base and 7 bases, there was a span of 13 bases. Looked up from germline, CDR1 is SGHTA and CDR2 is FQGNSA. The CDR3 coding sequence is TGTGCCAGCAGCTTAGATCGGCGGGCAAATGAAGCTTTCTTT. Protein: CASSLDRRANEAFF.

CDR3 residues: CASSLIQGGSNQPQHF. CDR3 in DNA: TGTGCCAGCAGCTTAATCCAGGGAGGGAGCAATCAGCCCCAGCATTTT. The rearrangement links TRBV7-9 to TRBJ1-5, with D maybe TRBD1 (5 bases). The CDR3 consists of 16 residues. The germline V gene encodes CDR1 SEHNR and CDR2 FQNEAQ (reference sequence). Trimming pared 2 bases from V and 1 base from J, leaving 12 bases between.

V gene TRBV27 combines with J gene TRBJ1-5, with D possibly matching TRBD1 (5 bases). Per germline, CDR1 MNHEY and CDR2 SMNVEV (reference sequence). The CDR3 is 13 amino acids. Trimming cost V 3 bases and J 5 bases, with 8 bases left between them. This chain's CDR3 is CASSLAGHQPQHF. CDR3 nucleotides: TGTGCCAGCAGTTTGGCAGGGCATCAGCCCCAGCATTTT.

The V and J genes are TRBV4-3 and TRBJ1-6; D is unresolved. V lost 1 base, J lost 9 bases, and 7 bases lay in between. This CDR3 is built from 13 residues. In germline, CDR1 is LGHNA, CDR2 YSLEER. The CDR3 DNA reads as TGCGCCAGCAGCCAAGCGTCCGGTTCACCCCTCCACTTT. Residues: CASSQASGSPLHF.

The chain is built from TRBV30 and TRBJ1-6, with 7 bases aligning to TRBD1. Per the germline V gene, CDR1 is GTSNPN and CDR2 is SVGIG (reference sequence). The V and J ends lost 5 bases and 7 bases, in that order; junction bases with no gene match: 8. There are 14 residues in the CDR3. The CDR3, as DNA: TGTGCCTGGGAAAGGGGACAGACAAATTCACCCCTCCACTTT. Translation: CAWERGQTNSPLHF.